A selection of T cell receptor beta chains follows, all from one sample in a study of OX40 agonist ivuxolimab in advanced cancers. Repertoires were generated with immunoSEQ multiplex PCR, while TCRdb's copy carries only in-frame clones and drops some. Of approximately 70,000 clones in the sample, 80% to 90% are singletons; the top ten hold approximately 2.5%. Sequenced material: CD4+ or CD8+ T cells sorted from blood, taken in a trial of the OX40 agonist ivuxolimab. The origin of the receptors is an adult with an advanced solid tumor such as melanoma, head and neck, liver or kidney cancer. CDR3s include the opening cysteine and the closing phenylalanine or tryptophan. Each record gives: D gene, V gene, clone size, J gene, CDR3 protein, CDR3 DNA. D genes are given only for firm matches. Some rows have no size entry. The others give once, few or many, or a class for an expanded clone.

-,TRBV4-1,-,TRBJ2-7,CASSQFQVHSYEQYF,TGCGCCAGCAGCCAATTTCAGGTCCACTCCTACGAGCAGTACTTC
-,TRBV7-9,-,TRBJ1-2,CASSRDAYGYTF,TGTGCCAGCAGCCGAGATGCCTATGGCTACACCTTC
TRBD2,TRBV2,-,TRBJ2-7,CASYAGTSGSHEQYF,TGTGCCAGCTACGCCGGGACTAGCGGGAGCCACGAGCAGTACTTC
-,TRBV28,-,TRBJ1-5,CASTTTTGYSNQPQHF,TGTGCCAGCACCACCACGACAGGATATAGCAATCAGCCCCAGCATTTT
-,TRBV30,once,TRBJ2-1,CAWTIYNEQFF,TGTGCCTGGACAATTTACAATGAGCAGTTCTTC
TRBD1,TRBV28,-,TRBJ1-2,CASSLSDRGAYGYTF,TGTGCCAGCAGTTTATCGGACAGGGGGGCCTATGGCTACACCTTC
-,TRBV27,-,TRBJ1-1,CASGRDRMDTEAFF,TGTGCCAGCGGACGGGACCGCATGGACACTGAAGCTTTCTTT
TRBD1,TRBV6-1,-,TRBJ2-7,CASTLDRVRGEQYF,TGTGCCAGCACCTTAGACAGGGTGCGCGGGGAGCAGTACTTC
TRBD2,TRBV10-3,-,TRBJ2-7,CATGTSGSRVQYF,TGTGCCACCGGGACTAGCGGGAGTCGGGTGCAGTACTTC
-,TRBV7-8,-,TRBJ1-5,CASSSRGGDSNQPQHF,TGTGCCAGCAGCTCAAGGGGGGGGGATAGCAATCAGCCCCAGCATTTT
TRBD2,TRBV11-2,-,TRBJ2-1,CASSLGVGGGTYNEQFF,TGTGCCAGCAGCTTAGGTGTCGGCGGGGGGACCTACAATGAGCAGTTCTTC